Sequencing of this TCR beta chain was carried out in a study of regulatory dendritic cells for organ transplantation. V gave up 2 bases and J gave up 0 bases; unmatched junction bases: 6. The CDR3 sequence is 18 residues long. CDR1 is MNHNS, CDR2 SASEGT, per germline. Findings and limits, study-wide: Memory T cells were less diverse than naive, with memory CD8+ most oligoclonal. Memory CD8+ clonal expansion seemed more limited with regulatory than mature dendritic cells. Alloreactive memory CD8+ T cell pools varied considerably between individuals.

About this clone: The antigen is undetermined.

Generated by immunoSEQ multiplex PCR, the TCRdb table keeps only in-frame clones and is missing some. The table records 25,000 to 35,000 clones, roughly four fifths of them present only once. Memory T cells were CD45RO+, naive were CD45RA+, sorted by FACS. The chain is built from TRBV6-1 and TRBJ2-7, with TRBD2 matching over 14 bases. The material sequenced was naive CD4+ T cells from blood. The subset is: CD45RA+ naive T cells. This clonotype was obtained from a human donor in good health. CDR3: CASSEWTSGGPSSYEQYF. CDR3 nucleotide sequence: TGTGCCAGCAGTGAATGGACTAGCGGGGGGCCGAGCTCCTACGAGCAGTACTTC.